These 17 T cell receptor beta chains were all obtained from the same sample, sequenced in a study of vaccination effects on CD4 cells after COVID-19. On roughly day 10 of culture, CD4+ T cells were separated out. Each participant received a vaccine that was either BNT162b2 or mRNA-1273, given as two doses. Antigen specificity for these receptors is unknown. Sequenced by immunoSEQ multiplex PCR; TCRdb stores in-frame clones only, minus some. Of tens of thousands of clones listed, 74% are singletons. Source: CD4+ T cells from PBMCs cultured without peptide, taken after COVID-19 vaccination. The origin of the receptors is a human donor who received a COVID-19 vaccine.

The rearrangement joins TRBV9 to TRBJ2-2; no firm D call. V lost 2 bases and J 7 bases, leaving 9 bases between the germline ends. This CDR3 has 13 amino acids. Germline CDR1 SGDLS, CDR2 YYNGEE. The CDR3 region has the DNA TGTGCCAGCAGCGTTTACCCTGGCGGGGAGCTGTTTTTT. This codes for CASSVYPGGELFF.

This CDR3 reads CASSPQAGQETQYF. CDR3 coding DNA: TGTGCCAGCAGCCCGCAAGCGGGGCAAGAGACCCAGTACTTC. The chain links TRBV7-2 to TRBJ2-5; 7 nucleotides match TRBD2. Germline assignment: CDR1 SGHTA and CDR2 FQGNSA. The CDR3 is 14 amino acids. J was trimmed by 2 bases and V by 5 bases; bases with no gene match: 5.

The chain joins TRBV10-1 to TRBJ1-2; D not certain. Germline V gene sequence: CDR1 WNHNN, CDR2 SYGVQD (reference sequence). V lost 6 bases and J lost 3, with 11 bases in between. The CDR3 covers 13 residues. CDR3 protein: CASSEDAYYGYTF. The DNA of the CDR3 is TGCGCCAGCAGCGAGGACGCATACTATGGCTACACCTTC.

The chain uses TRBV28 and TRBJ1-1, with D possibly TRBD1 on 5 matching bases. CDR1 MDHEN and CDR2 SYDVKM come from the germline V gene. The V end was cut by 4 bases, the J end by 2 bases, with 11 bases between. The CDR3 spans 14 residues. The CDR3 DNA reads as TGTGCCAGCAGTTCCCCAGGGACCAACACTGAAGCTTTCTTT. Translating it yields CASSSPGTNTEAFF.

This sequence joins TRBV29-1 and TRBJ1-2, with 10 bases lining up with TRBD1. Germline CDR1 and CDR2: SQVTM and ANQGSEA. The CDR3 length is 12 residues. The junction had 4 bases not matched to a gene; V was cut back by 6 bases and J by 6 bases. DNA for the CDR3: TGCAGCGTAGAGGGGACAGGGGATGGCTACACCTTC. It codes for CSVEGTGDGYTF.

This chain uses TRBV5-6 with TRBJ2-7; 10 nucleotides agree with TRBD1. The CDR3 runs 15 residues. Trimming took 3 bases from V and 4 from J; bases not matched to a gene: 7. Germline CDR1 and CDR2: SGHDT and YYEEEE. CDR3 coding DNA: TGTGCCAGCAGCTCCCCCGGGACAGGGGAGTACGAGCAGTACGTC. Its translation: CASSSPGTGEYEQYV.

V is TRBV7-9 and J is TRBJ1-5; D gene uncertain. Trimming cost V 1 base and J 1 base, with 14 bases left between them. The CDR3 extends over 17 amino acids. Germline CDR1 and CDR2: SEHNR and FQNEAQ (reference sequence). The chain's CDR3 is CASSLESVGRSNQPQHF. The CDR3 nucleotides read TGTGCCAGCAGCTTAGAGTCCGTGGGCAGGAGCAATCAGCCCCAGCATTTT.

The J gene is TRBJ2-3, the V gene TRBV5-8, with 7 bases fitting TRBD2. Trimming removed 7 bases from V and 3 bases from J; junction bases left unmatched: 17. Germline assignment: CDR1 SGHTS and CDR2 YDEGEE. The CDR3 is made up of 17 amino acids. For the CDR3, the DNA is TGTGCCAGCCCAGGGACTATCCTATCGACTAAGACAGATACGCAGTATTTT. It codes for CASPGTILSTKTDTQYF.

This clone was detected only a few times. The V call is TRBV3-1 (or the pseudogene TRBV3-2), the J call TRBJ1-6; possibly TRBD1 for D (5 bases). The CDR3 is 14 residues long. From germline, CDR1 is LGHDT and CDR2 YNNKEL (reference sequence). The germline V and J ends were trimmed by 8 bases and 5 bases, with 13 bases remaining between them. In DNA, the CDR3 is TGTGCCAGCCGTGCACAGGCCAATAATTCACCCCTCCACTTT. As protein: CASRAQANNSPLHF.

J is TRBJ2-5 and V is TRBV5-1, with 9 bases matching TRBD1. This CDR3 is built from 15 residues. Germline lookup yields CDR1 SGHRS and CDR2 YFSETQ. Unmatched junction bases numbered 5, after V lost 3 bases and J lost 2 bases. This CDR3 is CASSWLTGGQETQYF. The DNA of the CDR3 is TGCGCCAGCAGCTGGTTGACAGGGGGTCAAGAGACCCAGTACTTC.

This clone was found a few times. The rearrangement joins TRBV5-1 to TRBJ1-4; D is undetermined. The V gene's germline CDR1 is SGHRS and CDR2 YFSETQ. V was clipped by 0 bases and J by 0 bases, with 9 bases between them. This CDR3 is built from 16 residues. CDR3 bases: TGCGCCAGCAGCTTGGCCGTAGTTGCAACTAATGAAAAACTGTTTTTT. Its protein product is CASSLAVVATNEKLFF. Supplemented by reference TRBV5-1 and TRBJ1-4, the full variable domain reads KAGVTQTPRYLIKTRGQQVTLSCSPISGHRSVSWYQQTPGQGLQFLFEYFSETQRNKGNFPGRFSGRQFSNSRSEMNVSTLELGDSALYLCASSLAVVATNEKLFFGSGTQLSVL.

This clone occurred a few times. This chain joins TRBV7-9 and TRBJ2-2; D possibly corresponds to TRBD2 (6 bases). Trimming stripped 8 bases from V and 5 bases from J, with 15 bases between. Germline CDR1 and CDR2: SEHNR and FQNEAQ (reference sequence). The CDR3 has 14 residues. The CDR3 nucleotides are TGTGCCAGCGGAGGGACGGTGGGAACCGGGGAGCTGTTTTTT. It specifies CASGGTVGTGELFF.

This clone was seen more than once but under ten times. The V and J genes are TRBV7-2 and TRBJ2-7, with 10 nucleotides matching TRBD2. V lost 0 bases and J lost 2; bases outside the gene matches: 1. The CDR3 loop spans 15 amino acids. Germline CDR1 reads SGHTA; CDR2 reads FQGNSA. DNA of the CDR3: TGTGCCAGCAGCTTAGCAGCGGGGGGGCCCTACGAGCAGTACGTC. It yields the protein CASSLAAGGPYEQYV.

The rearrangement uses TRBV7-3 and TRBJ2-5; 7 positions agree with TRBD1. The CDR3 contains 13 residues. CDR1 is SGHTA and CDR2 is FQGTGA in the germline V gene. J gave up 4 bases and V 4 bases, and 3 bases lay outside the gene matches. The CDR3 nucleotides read TGTGCCAGCAGCTCCCGGGACAGAGAGACCCAGTACTTC. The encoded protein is CASSSRDRETQYF.

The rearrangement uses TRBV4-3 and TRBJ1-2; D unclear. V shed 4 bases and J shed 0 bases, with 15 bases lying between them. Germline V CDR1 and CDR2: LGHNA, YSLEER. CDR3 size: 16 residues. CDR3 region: CASSRIYQATNYGYTF. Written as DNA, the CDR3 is TGCGCCAGCAGCCGCATATACCAGGCGACTAACTATGGCTACACCTTC.

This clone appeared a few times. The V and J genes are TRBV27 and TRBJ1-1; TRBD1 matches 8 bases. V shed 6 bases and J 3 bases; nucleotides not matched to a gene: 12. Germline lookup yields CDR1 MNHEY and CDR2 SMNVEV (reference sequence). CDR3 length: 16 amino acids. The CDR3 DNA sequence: TGTGCCAGCAGCCGTGACCGACAGGGGAAGGACACTGAAGCTTTCTTT. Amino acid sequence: CASSRDRQGKDTEAFF.

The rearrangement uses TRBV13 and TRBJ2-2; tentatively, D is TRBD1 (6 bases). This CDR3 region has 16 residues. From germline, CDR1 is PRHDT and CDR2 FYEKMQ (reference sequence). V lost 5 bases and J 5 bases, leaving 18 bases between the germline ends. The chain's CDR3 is CASSTRNGGRTGELFF. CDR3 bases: TGTGCCAGCAGCACCCGGAATGGGGGCAGGACCGGGGAGCTGTTTTTT. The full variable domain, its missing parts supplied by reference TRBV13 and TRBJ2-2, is AAGVIQSPRHLIKEKRETATLKCYPIPRHDTVYWYQQGPGQDPQFLISFYEKMQSDKGSIPDRFSAQQFSDYHSELNMSSLELGDSALYFCASSTRNGGRTGELFFGEGSRLTVL.